The rows below give T cell receptor beta chains drawn from one sample of a study of human T cells and chemical hapten exposure. MiXCR, applied by TCRdb to the RACE reads, yields one record per CDR3 protein. This table holds roughly 160,000 distinct CDR3 sequences, roughly 15% found once. The input for sequencing was whole blood, taken in connection with sensitization to the hapten diphenylcyclopropenone (DPC). Receptor source: a woman in her twenties or thirties with alopecia areata. Some clones in this sample may be carry-over from other donors' samples. Each CDR3 is given with its conserved first and last residue. D genes are given only for firm matches. Size is omitted from some rows. Given values are once, few, many or a class for expanded clones.

>.|TRBJ2-5|.|TRBV29-1
TGCAGCCCACAATGGGGAGAGACCCAGTACTTC
CSPQWGETQYF
>.|TRBJ2-4|.|TRBV12-3/TRBV12-4
TGTGCCAGCAGGCAAGAGGAGGGGAACATTCAGTACTTC
CASRQEEGNIQYF
>many|TRBJ1-5|.|TRBV6-5
TGTGCCAGCGCATCTCGCTCCGGGGGCAATCAGCCCCAGCATTTT
CASASRSGGNQPQHF
>many|TRBJ2-3|.|TRBV29-1
TGCAGCGTTGATAATCGGGCCCGTAGCACAGATACGCAGTATTTT
CSVDNRARSTDTQYF
>.|TRBJ2-3|TRBD2|TRBV11-3
TGTGCCAGCAGGCCCGGGACTAGCGGAACCACAGATACGCAGTATTTT
CASRPGTSGTTDTQYF
>few|TRBJ1-6|.|TRBV28
TGTGCCAGCAGTCCTCGTGTGGTTTCACCCCTCCACTTT
CASSPRVVSPLHF
>.|TRBJ2-7|TRBD1|TRBV7-2
TGTGCCAGCAGCTTAGGGACAGGAGGTAGTCGATACGAGCAGTACTTC
CASSLGTGGSRYEQYF
>.|TRBJ2-1|TRBD2|TRBV2
TGTGCCAGCAGTTGGGGAAACACCGGGACTAGCGGGTACAATGAGCAGTTCTTC
CASSWGNTGTSGYNEQFF
>many|TRBJ1-3|.|TRBV29-1
TGCAGCGTACAGTCTGGAAACACCATATATTTT
CSVQSGNTIYF
>few|TRBJ2-6|.|TRBV14
TGTGCCAGCAGCCCTACTTGGGGGGCCAACGTCCTGACTTTC
CASSPTWGANVLTF
>.|TRBJ2-5|TRBD1|TRBV28
TGTGCCAGCAATGGCGGGACAGGGACCTCCCAAGAGACCCAGTACTTC
CASNGGTGTSQETQYF
>few|TRBJ2-5|.|TRBV12-3/TRBV12-4
TGTGCCAGCACTTCGAACAGGGAGGGGACCCAGTACTTC
CASTSNREGTQYF
>few|TRBJ2-3|.|TRBV6-2/TRBV6-3
TGTGCCAGCAGTCCCCTCGGGGGCTTGACAGATACGCAGTATTTT
CASSPLGGLTDTQYF
>.|TRBJ2-1|TRBD2|TRBV28
TGTGCCAGCAGAGACCAAGAACTAGCGGGAGGGCCTTATTACAATGAGCAGTTCTTC
CASRDQELAGGPYYNEQFF
>few|TRBJ1-2|.|TRBV2
TGTGCCAGCAGTGAATCGGGACTCGGAGGCGGCTACACCTTC
CASSESGLGGGYTF
>.|TRBJ1-4|.|TRBV29-1
TGCAGCGTGGAGATCTACGAAAAACTGTTTTTT
CSVEIYEKLFF
>few|TRBJ2-3|.|TRBV9
TGTGCCAGCAGCGCCACGGGGCGGGGTATCACAGATACGCAGTATTTT
CASSATGRGITDTQYF
>.|TRBJ1-2|.|TRBV7-2
TGTGCCAGCACCCCCCACACCAGCCTGAACTATGGCTACACCTTC
CASTPHTSLNYGYTF
>.|TRBJ2-7|.|TRBV23-1
TGCGCCAGCAGTCGCGACACTGGGTACGAGCAGTACTTC
CASSRDTGYEQYF
>few|TRBJ1-5|.|TRBV30
TGTGCCTGGAGTGTAGGTCAGAAAACGTATAGCAATCAGCCCCAGCATTTT
CAWSVGQKTYSNQPQHF
>many|TRBJ2-2|.|TRBV7-9
TGTGCCAGCAGCCCTCGTCCGGCGGGGAACACCGGGGAGCTGTTTTTT
CASSPRPAGNTGELFF
>many|TRBJ2-2|TRBD2|TRBV6-6
TGTGCCAGCTGTCCAGCGGGAGTTTACACCGGGGAGCTGTTTTTT
CASCPAGVYTGELFF
>.|TRBJ2-5|.|TRBV30
TGTGCCTGGGAAAGAAGCGGCCTACAAGAGACCCAGTACTTC
CAWERSGLQETQYF
>.|TRBJ1-1|.|TRBV28
TGTGCCAGCAATAGAAACACTGAAGCTTTCTTT
CASNRNTEAFF
>few|TRBJ1-1|TRBD1|TRBV28
TGTGCCAGCAGCGGACAGGGAAGGCAAAATGAAGCTTTCTTT
CASSGQGRQNEAFF
>.|TRBJ2-5|.|TRBV10-3
TGTGCCATCAGTACTACAGAACAAGAGACCCAGTACTTC
CAISTTEQETQYF
>few|TRBJ1-6|.|TRBV7-2
TGTGCCAGCAGCTTAGCGCTAGGGGGTTCACTGGCACCCCTCCACTTT
CASSLALGGSLAPLHF
>many|TRBJ1-2|TRBD1|TRBV7-9
TGTGCCAGCAGCGATACTAGGACAGGGTCGGACTATGGCTACACCTTC
CASSDTRTGSDYGYTF
>few|TRBJ2-2|.|TRBV9
TGTGCCAGCAGCGTAGGGCCCAGGGGAGGCACCGGGGAGCTGTTTTTT
CASSVGPRGGTGELFF
>.|TRBJ2-7|.|TRBV28
TGTGCCAGCAGTCACCACTACGAGCAGTACTTC
CASSHHYEQYF
>few|TRBJ2-7|.|TRBV20-1
TGCAGTGCTCCGGGGAGTTCACGGGAGGAGCAGTACTTC
CSAPGSSREEQYF
>.|TRBJ2-3|.|TRBV29-1
TGCAGCGTCCCCGGTATGTGGGGTAGCACAGATACGCAGTATTTT
CSVPGMWGSTDTQYF
>few|TRBJ2-1|.|TRBV11-3
TGTGCCAGCAGCTTAGACAGGGGTTCCTACAATGAGCAGTTCTTC
CASSLDRGSYNEQFF
>many|TRBJ2-5|.|TRBV20-1
TGCAGTGCTAGTTTGCCCCCTGGGGAGACCCAGTACTTC
CSASLPPGETQYF
>.|TRBJ2-2|.|TRBV12-3/TRBV12-4
TGTGCCAGCAGCGCCGGCCAAGAGTACACCGGGGAGCTGTTTTTT
CASSAGQEYTGELFF
>.|TRBJ2-5|.|TRBV29-1
TGCAGCGTCGTTGTGGGGGTGCTAGGACAACTCGTAGAGACCCAGTACTTC
CSVVVGVLGQLVETQYF
>few|TRBJ1-1|TRBD1|TRBV6-2/TRBV6-3
TGTGCCAGCAGCTCTCCGGGACAGCGGTTGAACACTGAAGCTTTCTTT
CASSSPGQRLNTEAFF
>once|TRBJ2-3|TRBD2|TRBV23-1
TGCGCCAGCAGTCATCCCGGGACTAGCGGAGATACGCAGTATTTT
CASSHPGTSGDTQYF
>.|TRBJ1-1|.|TRBV12-3/TRBV12-4
TGTGCCAGCAGCCGAGGACCCAACACTGAAGCTTTCTTT
CASSRGPNTEAFF
>many|TRBJ2-7|.|TRBV29-1
TGCAGCGTCGCCCGGGACACTAACTACGAGCAGTACTTC
CSVARDTNYEQYF
>.|TRBJ2-5|.|TRBV7-9
TGTGCCAGCAGCTTATATCCCCCAGAGACCCAGTACTTC
CASSLYPPETQYF
>.|TRBJ1-1|TRBD1|TRBV12-3/TRBV12-4
TGTGCCAGCAGTCCGCAGGGGGCGGGCACTGAAGCTTTCTTT
CASSPQGAGTEAFF
>many|TRBJ1-1|.|TRBV12-3/TRBV12-4
TGTGCCAGCAGTCACGATACCGGGCAGAACACTGAAGCTTTCTTT
CASSHDTGQNTEAFF
>.|TRBJ2-4|.|TRBV27
TGTGCCAGCAGAAGAACGGGGGCCACCTTAGCCAAAAACATTCAGTACTTC
CASRRTGATLAKNIQYF
>many|TRBJ2-7|.|TRBV15
TGTGCCACCAGCAGAGATCCCGACAGGTCCGCGTACGAGCAGTACTTC
CATSRDPDRSAYEQYF
>few|TRBJ1-3|.|TRBV5-1
TGCGCCAGCAGCTTGATGGGGTTAGACACCATATATTTT
CASSLMGLDTIYF
>.|TRBJ2-7|.|TRBV3-1
TGTGCCAGCAGCCAAGATCCCTTCCGGGAGCAGTACTTC
CASSQDPFREQYF
>.|TRBJ1-6|.|TRBV6-1
TGTGCCAGCAGTGAGGCAGGGGAGTTCTATAATTCACCCCTCCACTTT
CASSEAGEFYNSPLHF
>few|TRBJ1-1|.|TRBV7-6
TGTGCCAGCAGCTTAGCGTACGGATCTGAAGCTTTCTTT
CASSLAYGSEAFF
>few|TRBJ2-7|.|TRBV29-1
TGCAGCGTGACGGACGGATCCTACGAGCAGTACTTC
CSVTDGSYEQYF
>few|TRBJ2-3|TRBD1|TRBV7-2
TGTGCCAGCAGGACGAGGACAGGGGGAGATACGCAGTATTTT
CASRTRTGGDTQYF
>.|TRBJ2-2|TRBD1|TRBV12-3/TRBV12-4
TGTGCCAGCAGTACTTGGACAGGGAACACCGGGGAGCTGTTTTTT
CASSTWTGNTGELFF
>few|TRBJ2-2|.|TRBV2
TGTGCCAGCAGTAATATACGTGCCGGGGAGCTGTTTTTT
CASSNIRAGELFF